This T cell receptor beta chain was identified during a study of shared clonotypes between healthy human individuals. Germline CDR1 and CDR2: SNHLY and FYNNEI. J lost 5 bases, V lost 6 bases, and 9 bases had no gene match. The CDR3 loop spans 17 amino acids. The method was immunoSEQ multiplex PCR; TCRdb's version includes in-frame clones alone and lacks a portion of them. The sample has nearly 1 million clones; 76% are singletons. The clonotype originates from a young man in good health. Sequencing was carried out using memory CD4+ T cells sorted from blood. Noted subset: CD45RA-negative fraction. V is TRBV2 and J is TRBJ2-3, with TRBD2 identical over 15 bases. Here the CDR3 DNA reads TGTGCCAGCAGAAAGGGAGGACTAGCGGGAGGGATAGATACGCAGTATTTT. Translation gives CASRKGGLAGGIDTQYF.